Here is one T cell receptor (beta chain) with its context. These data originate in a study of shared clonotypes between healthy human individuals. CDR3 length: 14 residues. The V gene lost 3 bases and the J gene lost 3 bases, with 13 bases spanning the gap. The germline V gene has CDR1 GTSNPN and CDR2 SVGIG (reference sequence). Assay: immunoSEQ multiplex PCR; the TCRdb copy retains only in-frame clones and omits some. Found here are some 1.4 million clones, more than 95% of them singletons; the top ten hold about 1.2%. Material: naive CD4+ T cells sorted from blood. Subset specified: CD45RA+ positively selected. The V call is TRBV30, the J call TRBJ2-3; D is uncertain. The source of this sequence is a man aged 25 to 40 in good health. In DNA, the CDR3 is TGTGCCTGGAGGTTAGCAGGAGTTACAGATACGCAGTATTTT. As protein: CAWRLAGVTDTQYF.